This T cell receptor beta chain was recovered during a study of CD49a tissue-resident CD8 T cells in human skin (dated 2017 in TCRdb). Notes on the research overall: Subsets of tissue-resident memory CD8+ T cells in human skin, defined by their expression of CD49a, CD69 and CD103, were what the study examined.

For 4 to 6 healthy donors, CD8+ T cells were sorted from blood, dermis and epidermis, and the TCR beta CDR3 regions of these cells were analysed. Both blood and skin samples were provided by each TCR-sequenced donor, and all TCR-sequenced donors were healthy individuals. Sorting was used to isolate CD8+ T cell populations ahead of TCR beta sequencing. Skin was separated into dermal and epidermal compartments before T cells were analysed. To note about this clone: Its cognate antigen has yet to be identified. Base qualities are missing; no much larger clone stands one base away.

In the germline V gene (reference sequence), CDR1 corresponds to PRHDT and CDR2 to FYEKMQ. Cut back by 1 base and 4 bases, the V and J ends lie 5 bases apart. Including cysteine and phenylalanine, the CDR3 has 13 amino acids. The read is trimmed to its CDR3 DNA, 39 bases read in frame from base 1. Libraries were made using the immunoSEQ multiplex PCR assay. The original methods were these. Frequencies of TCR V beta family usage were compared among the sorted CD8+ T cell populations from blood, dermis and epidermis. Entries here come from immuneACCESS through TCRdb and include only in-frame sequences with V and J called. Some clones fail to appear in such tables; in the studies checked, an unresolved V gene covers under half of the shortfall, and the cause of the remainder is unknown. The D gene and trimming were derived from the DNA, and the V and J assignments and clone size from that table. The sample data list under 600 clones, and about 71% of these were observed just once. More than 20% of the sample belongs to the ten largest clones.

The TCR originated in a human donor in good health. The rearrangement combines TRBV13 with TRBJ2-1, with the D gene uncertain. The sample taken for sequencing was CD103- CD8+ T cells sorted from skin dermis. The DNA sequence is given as TGTGCCAGCAGCTTAGCCCAATACAATGAGCAGTTCTTC. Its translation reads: CASSLAQYNEQFF.